The following is a TCR beta chain sequence with its context. This record comes from a study of T cells in Graves' hyperthyroidism and ophthalmopathy. TCR beta CDR3 region amplification was performed from RNA transcripts. During a first-round RT-PCR of the TCR CDR3, the HTBI primer set was used. One entry per CDR3 protein results from TCRdb running MiXCR on the multiplex PCR reads. The sample consists of roughly 500,000 distinct CDR3 sequences, 46% of them appearing once. This sequence was found in an adult woman with Graves' disease, either hyperthyroidism or ophthalmopathy (not recorded which). Sequenced material: peripheral blood or thyroid tissue (not recorded which).

CDR3 protein: CASKLAGGQSPGELFF. CDR3 nucleotide sequence: TGTGCCAGCAAACTAGCGGGAGGCCAGAGTCCCGGGGAGCTGTTTTTT. The chain has TRBV7-9 and TRBJ2-2, with 12 bases identical to TRBD2. CDR1 and CDR2 (germline): SEHNR, FQNEAQ (reference sequence). The CDR3 extends over 16 amino acids. V dropped 7 bases and J dropped 6; count of bases not matched to a gene: 9.